What follows are 24 T cell receptor beta chains derived from one specimen sequenced in a study of T cells after yellow fever vaccination. TCRdb re-analysed the 5' RACE reads in MiXCR, keeping a single row per CDR3 protein. This repertoire shows under 300,000 distinct CDR3 sequences, 6.9% found once; its top ten account for roughly 0.9%. Sequencing used CD4+ T cells sorted from PBMCs, obtained 15 days after the yellow fever booster vaccination. These receptors originate from a man aged 30 to 45 who received the YFV17D yellow fever vaccine.

This clonotype turned up a few times. The V call is TRBV28, the J call TRBJ1-1; D is unresolved. Germline V gives CDR1 MDHEN, CDR2 SYDVKM. Deletions cut 4 bases from V and 2 bases from J, with 14 bases between. This CDR3 has 15 amino acids. The CDR3, as DNA: TGTGCCAGCAGTTCCGCAGGTGGGATTAACACTGAAGCTTTCTTT. Translating it yields CASSSAGGINTEAFF.

This clonotype was found a few times. The V and J genes are TRBV18 and TRBJ2-5, with 8 nucleotides matching TRBD2. There are 15 residues in the CDR3. The J segment lost 5 bases and the V segment lost 0 bases, leaving 5 bases of the junction unmatched. The V gene's germline CDR1 is KGHSH and CDR2 LQKENI. As DNA, the CDR3 is TGTGCCAGCTCACCACCGGGACTAGTAGGGGAGACCCAGTACTTC. The encoded protein is CASSPPGLVGETQYF.

This clonotype was counted many times. This chain links TRBV5-1 with TRBJ2-1, with 8 bases fitting TRBD2. This CDR3 spans 14 amino acids. Germline lookup yields CDR1 SGHRS and CDR2 YFSETQ. The V gene end was trimmed by 7 bases and the J gene end by 2 bases; junction bases not matched to a gene: 5. The CDR3 DNA reads TGCGCCAGCTCGGGACTAGGGGCCTACAATGAGCAGTTCTTC. This sequence encodes CASSGLGAYNEQFF. Using reference TRBV5-1 and TRBJ2-1 for the parts outside the CDR3, the full variable domain is KAGVTQTPRYLIKTRGQQVTLSCSPISGHRSVSWYQQTPGQGLQFLFEYFSETQRNKGNFPGRFSGRQFSNSRSEMNVSTLELGDSALYLCASSGLGAYNEQFFGPGTRLTVL.

The gene calls are TRBV5-1 and TRBJ1-2; TRBD1 is a possible D gene (6 bases). V was shortened by 0 bases and J by 4 bases, with 13 bases between the two germline ends. Germline V gene lookup returns CDR1 SGHRS and CDR2 YFSETQ. This CDR3 comprises 15 residues. The CDR3 coding sequence is TGCGCCAGCAGCTTGGCCTCGACAGGCACCTATGGCTACACCTTC. Its translation is CASSLASTGTYGYTF.

The V and J genes are TRBV10-2 and TRBJ2-4; 8 positions match TRBD2. From germline, CDR1 is WSHSY and CDR2 SAAADI. This CDR3 is built from 20 residues. The trim removed 0 bases at V and 2 bases at J, leaving 15 bases unmatched. The CDR3 coding sequence is TGCGCCAGCAGTGAGTCTCTTTTTGTTGGGACTAGACCGACCAAAAACATTCAGTACTTC. Translated, it gives CASSESLFVGTRPTKNIQYF.

This clonotype was found many times. V usage is TRBV10-3 and J usage is TRBJ2-5, with D tentatively TRBD2 (5 bases). Germline V gene lookup returns CDR1 ENHRY and CDR2 SYGVKD. This CDR3 region has 14 residues. V lost 2 bases, J lost 5 bases, and 12 bases lay in between. This chain's CDR3 is CAISEDPRRETQYF. Written as DNA, the CDR3 is TGTGCCATCAGTGAGGACCCGCGGAGGGAGACCCAGTACTTC.

This clonotype was observed many times. V and J are TRBV9 and TRBJ2-7; 7 bases match TRBD2. The germline V gene encodes CDR1 SGDLS and CDR2 YYNGEE. CDR3 length: 15 residues. V was clipped by 1 base and J by 0 bases; unmatched bases: 4. CDR3 sequence (DNA): TGTGCCAGCAGCGTAAGCGGCGGGAGCTCCTACGAGCAGTACTTC. It yields the protein CASSVSGGSSYEQYF.

The table lists this clonotype with a few counts. The chain is built from TRBV20-1 and TRBJ2-7; 9 nucleotides align to TRBD2. This CDR3 is built from 15 residues. The J segment lost 6 bases and the V segment lost 1 base, leaving 10 bases of the junction unmatched. CDR1 and CDR2 (germline): DFQATT, SNEGSKA (reference sequence). CDR3 in DNA: TGCAGTGCTAGAGGGGCGGTAGCGGGAGATTTCGAGCAGTACTTC. This sequence encodes CSARGAVAGDFEQYF.

The sample holds a few counts of this clonotype. This rearrangement joins TRBV20-1 to TRBJ1-1; D is unresolved. Germline assignment: CDR1 DFQATT and CDR2 SNEGSKA (reference sequence). The CDR3 sequence is 12 residues long. V dropped 7 bases and J dropped 5 bases, with 14 bases sitting between them. The CDR3 loop is CSVRREWTEAFF. CDR3 DNA: TGCAGTGTTCGGCGGGAATGGACTGAAGCTTTCTTT.

The chain has TRBV4-1 and TRBJ1-4; the D gene is possibly TRBD1 (6 bases). The CDR3 runs 14 residues. Trimming removed 1 base at V and 7 bases at J, with 10 bases between. Germline V gene lookup returns CDR1 MGHRA and CDR2 YSYEKL. The CDR3 nucleotides read TGCGCCAGCAGCCAAGGCAACAGGGCTGAAAAACTGTTTTTT. It codes for CASSQGNRAEKLFF.

V usage is TRBV12-3 or TRBV12-4 and J usage is TRBJ2-7; unclear D gene. Between the trimmed V and J ends, which lost 5 bases and 4 bases, there was a span of 15 bases. The CDR3 contains 14 residues. CDR3 DNA sequence: TGTGCCAGCAGTCCTAGTATGGGCGGTTACGAGCAGTACTTC. Translating it yields CASSPSMGGYEQYF.

This clonotype was detected only a few times. The chain uses TRBV12-3 or TRBV12-4 and TRBJ1-2; 8 bases agree with TRBD1. V shed 7 bases, J shed 0 bases, and the junction held 7 bases outside the gene matches. This CDR3 region has 15 residues. The chain's CDR3 is CASTSDRGANYGYTF. CDR3 DNA: TGTGCCAGCACCTCAGACAGGGGAGCTAACTATGGCTACACCTTC.

This clonotype was counted only a few times. V and J are TRBV7-9 and TRBJ1-6, with TRBD1 matching 9 bases. The ends lost 5 bases at V and 6 bases at J; junction bases unmatched: 5. Germline V gene data show CDR1 as SEHNR and CDR2 as FQNEAQ (reference sequence). This CDR3 region has 15 residues. CDR3 nucleotides: TGTGCCAGCAGCCAAACAGGGGGCTCTAATTCACCCCTCCACTTT. Its translation is CASSQTGGSNSPLHF.

This clonotype was observed many times. The CDR3 DNA is TGCGCCAGCAGCCTAAGACAGGGGCGCGAGCAGTTCTTC. This sequence encodes CASSLRQGREQFF. This chain connects TRBV5-1 to TRBJ2-1; 8 positions match TRBD1. From germline, CDR1 is SGHRS and CDR2 YFSETQ. V shed 4 bases and J 10 bases; nucleotides not matched to a gene: 7. The CDR3 is made up of 13 amino acids.

This clonotype was seen a handful of times. V and J are TRBV28 and TRBJ2-2, with TRBD1 as a possible D gene (7 bases). The CDR3 is made up of 17 amino acids. Germline V gives CDR1 MDHEN, CDR2 SYDVKM. Trimming took 2 bases from V and 3 from J, leaving 16 bases between them. CDR3 amino acids: CASSLTWTGGDTGELFF. CDR3 nucleotides: TGTGCCAGCAGTTTAACCTGGACAGGCGGGGACACCGGGGAGCTGTTTTTT.

This clonotype was detected ten times or more. V usage is TRBV18 and J usage is TRBJ2-5; 9 bases fit TRBD1. Trimming at V came to 4 bases and at J to 4 bases, leaving 4 bases not matched to a gene. The germline CDR1 and CDR2 sequences are KGHSH and LQKENI. There are 14 residues in the CDR3. CDR3 in DNA: TGTGCCAGCTCACGACAGGGGGGATTAGAGACCCAGTACTTC. This gives the protein CASSRQGGLETQYF.

This clonotype has at least ten counts. The CDR3 DNA sequence: TGCGCCAGCAGCTTGGATCAGGGGACCCCCTTCAATGAGCAGTTCTTC. Residues: CASSLDQGTPFNEQFF. This rearrangement joins TRBV5-1 to TRBJ2-1; maybe TRBD1 (6 bases). CDR3 length equals 16 residues. Germline CDR1 and CDR2: SGHRS and YFSETQ. V gave up 0 bases and J gave up 6 bases, with 16 bases separating them.

The gene calls are TRBV27 and TRBJ2-2; 13 positions match TRBD2. Germline assignment: CDR1 MNHEY and CDR2 SMNVEV (reference sequence). This CDR3 has 17 residues. Trimming cost V 6 bases and J 5 bases; bases outside gene matches: 9. DNA of the CDR3: TGTGCCAGCAGGATACTAGCGGGAGGGCCTGGGACCGGGGAGCTGTTTTTT. It encodes CASRILAGGPGTGELFF.

This clonotype was observed at least ten times. The genes are TRBV3-1 and TRBJ2-7; 8 bases fit TRBD2. The CDR3 has 15 residues. Per the germline V gene, CDR1 is LGHDT and CDR2 is YNNKEL (reference sequence). J lost 5 bases, V lost 3 bases, and 9 bases had no gene match. This chain's CDR3 is CASSQGTGGVDEQYF. CDR3 in DNA: TGTGCCAGCAGCCAGGGGACGGGAGGGGTGGACGAGCAGTACTTC.

About this clonotype: Given a much more abundant clone one base away, this may be a read error. CDR3 protein: CASSYRGGAAQYF. The CDR3 nucleotides read TGTGCCAGCAGCTATAGGGGAGGGGCGGCGCAGTACTTC. V usage is TRBV6-5 and J usage is TRBJ2-7; 7 positions agree with TRBD2. The V gene's germline CDR1 is MNHEY and CDR2 SVGAGI. The V gene end was trimmed by 6 bases and the J gene end by 9 bases; junction bases not matched to a gene: 11. This CDR3 contains 13 residues.

The chain is built from TRBV5-4 and TRBJ1-2; no reliable D call. The V end was cut by 0 bases, the J end by 4 bases, with 10 bases between. This CDR3 contains 14 residues. CDR1 is SGHNT and CDR2 is YYREEE in the germline V gene (reference sequence). CDR3 in amino acids: CASSLESPIYGYTF. Written as DNA, the CDR3 is TGTGCCAGCAGCTTGGAAAGCCCGATCTATGGCTACACCTTC.

The J gene is TRBJ1-1, the V gene TRBV5-6; no reliable D call. CDR1 and CDR2 (germline): SGHDT, YYEEEE. The CDR3 loop spans 14 amino acids. CDR3 protein: CAAARWDRAQEAFF. In DNA, the CDR3 is TGTGCAGCAGCTCGATGGGATAGGGCGCAAGAGGCTTTCTTT.

This clonotype was observed a handful of times. This chain joins TRBV3-1 and TRBJ2-7, with no clear D. The CDR3 totals 13 residues. With 0 bases removed from V and 6 bases from J, the gap between germline ends came to 9 bases. Germline V lookup: CDR1 LGHDT, CDR2 YNNKEL (reference sequence). CDR3 in DNA: TGTGCCAGCAGCCAAGATCTTAAAGGCGAGCAGTACTTC. Protein sequence: CASSQDLKGEQYF.

This clonotype has a count of ten or more. J is TRBJ2-1 and V is TRBV7-2, with D unclear. The germline gives CDR1 SGHTA, CDR2 FQGNSA. Between the trimmed V and J ends, which lost 0 bases and 7 bases, there was a span of 4 bases. The CDR3 has 12 amino acids. CDR3 sequence: CASSLAWNEQFF. CDR3 DNA: TGTGCCAGCAGCTTAGCGTGGAATGAGCAGTTCTTC.